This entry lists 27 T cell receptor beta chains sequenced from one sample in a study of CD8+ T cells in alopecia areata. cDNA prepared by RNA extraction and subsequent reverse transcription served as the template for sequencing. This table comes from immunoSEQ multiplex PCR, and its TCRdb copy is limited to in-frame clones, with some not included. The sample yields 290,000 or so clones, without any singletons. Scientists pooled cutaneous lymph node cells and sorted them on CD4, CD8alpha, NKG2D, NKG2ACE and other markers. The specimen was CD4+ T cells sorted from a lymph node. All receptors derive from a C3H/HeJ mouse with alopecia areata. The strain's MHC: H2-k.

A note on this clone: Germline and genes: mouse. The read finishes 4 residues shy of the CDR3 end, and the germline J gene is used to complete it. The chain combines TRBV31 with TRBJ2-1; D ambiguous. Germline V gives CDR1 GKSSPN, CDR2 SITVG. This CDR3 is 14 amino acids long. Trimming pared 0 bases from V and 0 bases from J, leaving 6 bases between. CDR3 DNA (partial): TGTGCCTGGAGTCTAAAATATAACTATGCT. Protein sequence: CAWSLKYNYA. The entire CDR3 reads CAWSLKYNYAEQFF.

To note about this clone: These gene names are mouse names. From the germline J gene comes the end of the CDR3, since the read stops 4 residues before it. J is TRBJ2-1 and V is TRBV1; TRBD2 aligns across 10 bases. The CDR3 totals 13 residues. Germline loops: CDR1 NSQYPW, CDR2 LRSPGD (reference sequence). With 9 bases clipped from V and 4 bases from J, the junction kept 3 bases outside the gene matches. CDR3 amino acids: CTCRLGGYAEQFF. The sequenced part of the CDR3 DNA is TGCACCTGTCGACTGGGGGGATATGCT.

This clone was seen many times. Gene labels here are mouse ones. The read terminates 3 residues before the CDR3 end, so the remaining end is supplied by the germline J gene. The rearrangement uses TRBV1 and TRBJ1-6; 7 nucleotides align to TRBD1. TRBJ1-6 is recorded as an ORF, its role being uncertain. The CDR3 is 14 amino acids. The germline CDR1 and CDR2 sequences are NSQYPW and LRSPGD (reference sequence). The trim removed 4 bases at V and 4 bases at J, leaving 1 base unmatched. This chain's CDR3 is CTCSEGQYNSPLYF. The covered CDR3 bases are TGCACCTGCAGTGAGGGACAGTATAATTCGCCC.

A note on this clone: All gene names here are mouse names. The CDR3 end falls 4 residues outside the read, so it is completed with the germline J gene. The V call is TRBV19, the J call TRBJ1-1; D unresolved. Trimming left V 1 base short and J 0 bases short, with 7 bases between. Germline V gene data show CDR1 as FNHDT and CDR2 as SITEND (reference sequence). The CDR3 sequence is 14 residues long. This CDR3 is CASSINKANTEVFF. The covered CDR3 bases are TGTGCCAGCAGTATAAACAAAGCAAACACA.

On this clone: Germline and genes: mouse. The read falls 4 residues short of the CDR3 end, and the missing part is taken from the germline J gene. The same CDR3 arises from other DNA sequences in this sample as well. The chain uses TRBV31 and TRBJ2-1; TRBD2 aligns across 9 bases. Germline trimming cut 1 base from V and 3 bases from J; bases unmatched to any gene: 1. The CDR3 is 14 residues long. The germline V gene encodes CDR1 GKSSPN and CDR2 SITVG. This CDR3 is CAWSRLGVYAEQFF. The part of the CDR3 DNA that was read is TGTGCCTGGAGTCGACTGGGGGTCTATGCT.

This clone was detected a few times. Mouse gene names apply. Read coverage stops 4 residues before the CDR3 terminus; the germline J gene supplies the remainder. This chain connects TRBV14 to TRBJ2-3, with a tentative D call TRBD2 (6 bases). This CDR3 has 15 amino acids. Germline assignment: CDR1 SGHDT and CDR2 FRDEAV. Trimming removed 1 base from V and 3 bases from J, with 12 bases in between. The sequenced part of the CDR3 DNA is TGTGCCAGCAGTTTCGCCGGGGGGTCGGCAGAA. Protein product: CASSFAGGSAE. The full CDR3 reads CASSFAGGSAETLYF.

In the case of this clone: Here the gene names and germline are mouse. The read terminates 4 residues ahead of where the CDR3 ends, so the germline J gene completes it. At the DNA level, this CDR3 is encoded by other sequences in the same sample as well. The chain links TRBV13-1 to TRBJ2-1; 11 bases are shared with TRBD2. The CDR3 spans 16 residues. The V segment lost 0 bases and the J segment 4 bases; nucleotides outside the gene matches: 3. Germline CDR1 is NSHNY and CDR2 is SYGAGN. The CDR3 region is CASSDGGLGVYAEQFF. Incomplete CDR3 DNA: TGTGCCAGCAGTGATGGGGGACTGGGGGTGTATGCT.

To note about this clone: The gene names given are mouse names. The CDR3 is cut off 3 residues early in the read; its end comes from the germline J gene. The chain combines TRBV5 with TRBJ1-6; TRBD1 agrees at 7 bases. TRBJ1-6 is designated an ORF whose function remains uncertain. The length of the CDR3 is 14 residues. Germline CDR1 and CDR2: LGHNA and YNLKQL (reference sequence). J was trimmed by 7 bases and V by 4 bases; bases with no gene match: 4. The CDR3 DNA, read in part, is TGTGCCAGCAGCCTGACAGGGATGAATTCGCCC. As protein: CASSLTGMNSP. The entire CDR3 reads CASSLTGMNSPLYF.

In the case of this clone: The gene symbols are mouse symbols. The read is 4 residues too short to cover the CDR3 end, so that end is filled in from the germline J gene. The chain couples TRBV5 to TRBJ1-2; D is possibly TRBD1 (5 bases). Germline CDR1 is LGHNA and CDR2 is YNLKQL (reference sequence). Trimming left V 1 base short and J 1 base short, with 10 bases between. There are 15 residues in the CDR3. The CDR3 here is CASSQVGGRNSDYTF. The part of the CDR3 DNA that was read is TGTGCCAGCAGCCAAGTGGGGGGGAGAAACTCC.

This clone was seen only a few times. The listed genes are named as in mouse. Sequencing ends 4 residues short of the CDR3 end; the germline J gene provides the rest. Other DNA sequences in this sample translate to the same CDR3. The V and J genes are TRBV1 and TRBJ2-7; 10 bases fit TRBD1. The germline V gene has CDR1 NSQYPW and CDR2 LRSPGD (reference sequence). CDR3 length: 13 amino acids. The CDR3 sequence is CTCSAGQGYEQYF. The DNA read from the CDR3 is TGCACCTGCAGTGCGGGACAGGGGTAT.

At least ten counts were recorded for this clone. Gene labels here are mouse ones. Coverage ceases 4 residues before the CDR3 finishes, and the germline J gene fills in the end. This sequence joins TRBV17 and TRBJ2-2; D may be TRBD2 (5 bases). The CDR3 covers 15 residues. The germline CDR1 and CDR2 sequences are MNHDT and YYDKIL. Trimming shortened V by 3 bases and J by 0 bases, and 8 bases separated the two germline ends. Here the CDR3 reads CASSSAWANTGQLYF. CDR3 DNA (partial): TGTGCTAGCAGTAGTGCCTGGGCAAACACCGGG.

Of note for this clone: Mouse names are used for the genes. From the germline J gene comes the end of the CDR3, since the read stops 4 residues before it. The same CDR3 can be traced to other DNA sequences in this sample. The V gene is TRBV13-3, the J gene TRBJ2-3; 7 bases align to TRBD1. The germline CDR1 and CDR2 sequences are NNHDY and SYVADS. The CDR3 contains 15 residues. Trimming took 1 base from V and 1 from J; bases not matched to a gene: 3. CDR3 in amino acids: CASSDPTGGAETLYF. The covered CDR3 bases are TGTGCCAGCAGTGATCCCACAGGGGGTGCAGAA.

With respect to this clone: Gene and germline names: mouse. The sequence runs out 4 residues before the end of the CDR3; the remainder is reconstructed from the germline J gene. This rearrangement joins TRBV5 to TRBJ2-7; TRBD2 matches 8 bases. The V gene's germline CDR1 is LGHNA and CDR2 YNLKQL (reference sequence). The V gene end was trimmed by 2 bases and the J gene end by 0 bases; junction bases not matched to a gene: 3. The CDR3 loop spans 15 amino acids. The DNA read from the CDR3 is TGTGCCAGCAGCCAATGGGGGGGGAGCTCCTAT. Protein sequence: CASSQWGGSSY. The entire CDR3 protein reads CASSQWGGSSYEQYF.

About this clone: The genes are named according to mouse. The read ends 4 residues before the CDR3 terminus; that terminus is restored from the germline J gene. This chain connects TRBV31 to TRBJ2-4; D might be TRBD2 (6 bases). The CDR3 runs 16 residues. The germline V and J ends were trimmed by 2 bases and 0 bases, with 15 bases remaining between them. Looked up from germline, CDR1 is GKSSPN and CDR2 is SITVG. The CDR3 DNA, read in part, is TGTGCCTGGAGTGCCGCCTGGGGCATTAGTCAAAAC. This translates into CAWSAAWGISQN. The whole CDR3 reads CAWSAAWGISQNTLYF.

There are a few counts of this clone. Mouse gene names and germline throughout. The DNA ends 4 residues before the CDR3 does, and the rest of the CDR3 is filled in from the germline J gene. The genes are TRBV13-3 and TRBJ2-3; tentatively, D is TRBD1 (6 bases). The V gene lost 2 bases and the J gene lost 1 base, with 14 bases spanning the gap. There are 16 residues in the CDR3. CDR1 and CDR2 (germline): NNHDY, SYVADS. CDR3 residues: CASSDVRGEGAETLYF. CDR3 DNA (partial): TGTGCCAGCAGTGACGTCAGGGGAGAGGGTGCAGAA.

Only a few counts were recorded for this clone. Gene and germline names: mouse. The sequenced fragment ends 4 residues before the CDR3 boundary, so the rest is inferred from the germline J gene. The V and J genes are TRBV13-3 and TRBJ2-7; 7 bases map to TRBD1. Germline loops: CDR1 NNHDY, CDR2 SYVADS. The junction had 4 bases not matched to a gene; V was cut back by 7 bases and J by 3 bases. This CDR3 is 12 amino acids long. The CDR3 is CASGDRNYEQYF. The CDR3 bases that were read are TGTGCCAGCGGGGACAGAAACTAT.

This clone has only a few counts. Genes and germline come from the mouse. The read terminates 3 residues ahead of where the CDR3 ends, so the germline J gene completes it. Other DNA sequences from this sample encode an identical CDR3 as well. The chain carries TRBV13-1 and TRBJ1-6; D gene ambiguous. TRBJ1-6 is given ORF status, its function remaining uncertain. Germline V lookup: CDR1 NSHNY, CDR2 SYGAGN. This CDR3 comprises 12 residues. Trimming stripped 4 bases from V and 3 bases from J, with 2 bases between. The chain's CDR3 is CASSLYNSPLYF. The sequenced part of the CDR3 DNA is TGTGCCAGCAGTCTCTATAATTCGCCC.

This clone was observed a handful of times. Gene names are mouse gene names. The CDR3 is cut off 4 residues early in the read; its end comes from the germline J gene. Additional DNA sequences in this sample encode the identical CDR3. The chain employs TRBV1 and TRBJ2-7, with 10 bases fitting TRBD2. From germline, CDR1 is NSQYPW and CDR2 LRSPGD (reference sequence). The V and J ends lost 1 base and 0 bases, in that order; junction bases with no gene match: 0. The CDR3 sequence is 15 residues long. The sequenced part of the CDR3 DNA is TGCACCTGCAGTGCAGGACTGGGGGGCTCCTAT. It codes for CTCSAGLGGSY. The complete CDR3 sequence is CTCSAGLGGSYEQYF.

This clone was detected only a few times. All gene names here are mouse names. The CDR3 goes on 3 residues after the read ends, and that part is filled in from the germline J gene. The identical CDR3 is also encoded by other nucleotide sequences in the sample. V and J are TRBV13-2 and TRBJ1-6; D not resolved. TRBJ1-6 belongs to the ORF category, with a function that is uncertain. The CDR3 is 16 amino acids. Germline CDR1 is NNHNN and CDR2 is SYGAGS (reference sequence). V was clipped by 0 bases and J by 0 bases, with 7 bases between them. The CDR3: CASGDAGNSYNSPLYF. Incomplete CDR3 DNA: TGTGCCAGCGGTGATGCTGGGAATTCCTATAATTCGCCC.

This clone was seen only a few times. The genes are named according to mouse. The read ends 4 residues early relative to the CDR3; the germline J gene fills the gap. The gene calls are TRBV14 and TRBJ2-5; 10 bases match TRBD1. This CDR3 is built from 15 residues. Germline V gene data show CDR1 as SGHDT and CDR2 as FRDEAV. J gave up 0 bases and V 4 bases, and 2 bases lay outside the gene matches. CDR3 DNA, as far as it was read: TGTGCCAGCAGTGACAGGGGGCCGAACCAAGAC. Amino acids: CASSDRGPNQD. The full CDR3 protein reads CASSDRGPNQDTQYF.

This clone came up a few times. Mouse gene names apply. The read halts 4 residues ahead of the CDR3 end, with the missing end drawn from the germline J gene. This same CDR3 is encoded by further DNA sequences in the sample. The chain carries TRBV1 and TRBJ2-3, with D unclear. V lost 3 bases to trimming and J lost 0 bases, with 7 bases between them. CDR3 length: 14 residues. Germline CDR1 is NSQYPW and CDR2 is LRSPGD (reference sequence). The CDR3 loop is CTCSAQNSAETLYF. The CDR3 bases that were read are TGCACCTGCAGTGCGCAGAATAGTGCAGAA.

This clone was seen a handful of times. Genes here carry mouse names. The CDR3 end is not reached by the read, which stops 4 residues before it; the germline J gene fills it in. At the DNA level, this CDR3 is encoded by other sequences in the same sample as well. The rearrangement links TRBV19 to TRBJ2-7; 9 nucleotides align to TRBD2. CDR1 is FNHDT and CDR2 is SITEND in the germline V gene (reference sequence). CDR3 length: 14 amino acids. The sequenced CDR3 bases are TGTGCCAGCAGTATTTCTGGGGGGGGGTAT. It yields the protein CASSISGGGY. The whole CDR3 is CASSISGGGYEQYF.

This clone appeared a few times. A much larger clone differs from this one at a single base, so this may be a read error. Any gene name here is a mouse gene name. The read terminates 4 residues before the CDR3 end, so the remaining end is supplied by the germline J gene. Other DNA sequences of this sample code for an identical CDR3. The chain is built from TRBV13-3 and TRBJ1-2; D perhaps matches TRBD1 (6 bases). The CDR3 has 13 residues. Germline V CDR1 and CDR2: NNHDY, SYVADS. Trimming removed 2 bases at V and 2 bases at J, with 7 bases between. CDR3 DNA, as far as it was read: TGTGCCAGCAGTGAACAGGGTAACTCC. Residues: CASSEQGNS. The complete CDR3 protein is CASSEQGNSDYTF.

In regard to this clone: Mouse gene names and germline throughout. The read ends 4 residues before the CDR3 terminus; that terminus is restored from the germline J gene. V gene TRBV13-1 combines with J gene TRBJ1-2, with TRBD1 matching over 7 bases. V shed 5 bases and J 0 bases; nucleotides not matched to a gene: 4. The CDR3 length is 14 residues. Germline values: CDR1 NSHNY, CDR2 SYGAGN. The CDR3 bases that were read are TGTGCCAGCAGGCGGGACAGTACAAACTCC. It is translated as CASRRDSTNS. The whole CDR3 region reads CASRRDSTNSDYTF.

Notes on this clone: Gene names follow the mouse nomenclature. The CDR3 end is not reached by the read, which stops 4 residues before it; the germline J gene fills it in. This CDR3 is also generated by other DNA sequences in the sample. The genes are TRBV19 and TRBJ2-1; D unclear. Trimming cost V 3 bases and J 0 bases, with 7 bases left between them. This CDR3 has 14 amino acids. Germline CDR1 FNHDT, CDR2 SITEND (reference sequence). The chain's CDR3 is CASSTGDNYAEQFF. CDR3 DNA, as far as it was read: TGTGCCAGCAGTACTGGAGATAACTATGCT.

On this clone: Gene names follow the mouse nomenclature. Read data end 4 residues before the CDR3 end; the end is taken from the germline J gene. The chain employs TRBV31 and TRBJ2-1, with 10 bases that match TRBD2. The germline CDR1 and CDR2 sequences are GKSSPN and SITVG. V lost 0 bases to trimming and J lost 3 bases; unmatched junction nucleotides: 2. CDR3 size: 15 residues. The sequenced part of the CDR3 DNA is TGTGCCTGGAGTCTACCTGGGGGGGCCTATGCT. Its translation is CAWSLPGGAYA. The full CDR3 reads CAWSLPGGAYAEQFF.

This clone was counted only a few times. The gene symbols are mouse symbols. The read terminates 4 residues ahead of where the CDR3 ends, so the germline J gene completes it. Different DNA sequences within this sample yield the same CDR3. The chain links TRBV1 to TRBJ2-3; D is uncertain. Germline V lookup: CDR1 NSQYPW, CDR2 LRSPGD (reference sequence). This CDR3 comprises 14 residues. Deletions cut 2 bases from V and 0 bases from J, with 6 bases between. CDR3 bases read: TGCACCTGCAGTGCACCGACTAGTGCAGAA. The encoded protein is CTCSAPTSAE. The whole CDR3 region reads CTCSAPTSAETLYF.